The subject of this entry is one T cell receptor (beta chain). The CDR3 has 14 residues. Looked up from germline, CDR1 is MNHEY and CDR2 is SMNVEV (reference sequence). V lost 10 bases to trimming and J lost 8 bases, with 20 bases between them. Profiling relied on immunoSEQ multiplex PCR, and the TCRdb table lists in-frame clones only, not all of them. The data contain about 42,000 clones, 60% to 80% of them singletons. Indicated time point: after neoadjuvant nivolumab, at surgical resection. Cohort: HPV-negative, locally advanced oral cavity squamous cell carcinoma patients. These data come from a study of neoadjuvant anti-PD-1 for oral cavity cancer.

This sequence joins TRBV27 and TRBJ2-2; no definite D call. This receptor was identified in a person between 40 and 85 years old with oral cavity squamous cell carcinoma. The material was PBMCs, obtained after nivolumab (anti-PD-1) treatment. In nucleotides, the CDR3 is TGTGCCACCGCGCCGGCCGGCAAGAGGGGGGAGCTGTTTTTT. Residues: CATAPAGKRGELFF.